This T cell receptor (beta chain) is drawn from a study of T cell responses to AZD1222 COVID-19 vaccine. Study-wide results and caveats: Baseline seropositives among AZD1222 recipients totaled only 5 to 7. Possibly, clonal diversity was underestimated; donors were largely white British and included more females. Of spike-specific TCRs, nearly half reportedly target regions left unmutated in variants.

As for this clone: The antigen is not known.

Sequenced by immunoSEQ multiplex PCR; TCRdb stores in-frame clones only, minus some. The sample consists of some 110,000 clones, 75% to 90% of them appearing once. With 3 bases clipped from V and 3 bases from J, the junction kept 5 bases outside the gene matches. Germline assignment: CDR1 SGDLS and CDR2 YYNGEE. This CDR3 has 15 amino acids. Second-dose schedules of about 4 or about 12 weeks were combined. The chain combines TRBV9 with TRBJ2-3; 9 nucleotides align to TRBD2. The receptor was isolated from an adult who received the AZD1222 COVID-19 vaccine. The specimen was peripheral blood, collected 28 days after the second AZD1222 dose. CDR3 nucleotide sequence: TGTGCCAGCAGCGCCATAGCGGGAGTTACAGATACGCAGTATTTT. Translated: CASSAIAGVTDTQYF.